This record covers a single T cell receptor (beta chain). The CDR3 spans 14 residues. The germline CDR1 and CDR2 sequences are SGHRS and YFSETQ. V shed 1 base, J shed 6 bases, and the junction held 4 bases outside the gene matches. The entry originates in a study of CD8 T cells in Susac syndrome. Reverse transcription of roughly 0.5 to 1 ug RNA was carried out with random hexamers. TCRdb called the immunoSEQ multiplex PCR reads again in MiXCR, with one record for every CDR3 protein. The sample lists around 150,000 distinct CDR3 sequences; roughly 94% were seen once. The chain couples TRBV5-1 to TRBJ2-3; TRBD2 aligns across 8 bases. Source material: CD4+ T cells from PBMCs. This receptor was obtained from a human donor with Susac syndrome. In DNA form, the CDR3 reads TGCGCCAGCAGCTTGCAACTAGCGGCCGATACGCAGTATTTT. It translates to CASSLQLAADTQYF.